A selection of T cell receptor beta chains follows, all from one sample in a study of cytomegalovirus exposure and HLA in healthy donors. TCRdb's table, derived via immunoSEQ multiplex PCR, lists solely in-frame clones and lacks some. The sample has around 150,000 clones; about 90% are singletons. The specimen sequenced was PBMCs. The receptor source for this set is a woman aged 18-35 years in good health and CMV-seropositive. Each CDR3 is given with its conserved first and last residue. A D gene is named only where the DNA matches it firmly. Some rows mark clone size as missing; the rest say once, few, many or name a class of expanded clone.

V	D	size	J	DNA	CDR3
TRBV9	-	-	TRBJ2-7	TGTGCCAGCAGCCGACTGACCAACACCGGGGACGAGCAGTACTTC	CASSRLTNTGDEQYF
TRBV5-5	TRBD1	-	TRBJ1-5	TGTGCCAGCAGCCGGCGGACAGGGCTGGATCAGCCCCAGCATTTT	CASSRRTGLDQPQHF
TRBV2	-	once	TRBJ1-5	TGTGCCAGCAGCCGGGGAATGAGTCAGCCCCAGCATTTT	CASSRGMSQPQHF
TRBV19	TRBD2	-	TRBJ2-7	TGTGCCAGTAGTCTTCAGCGGGGGTACTACGAGCAGTACTTC	CASSLQRGYYEQYF
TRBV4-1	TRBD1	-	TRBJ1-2	TGCGCCAGCAGCCAAGCAACGGGACAGAGCTATGGCTACACCTTC	CASSQATGQSYGYTF
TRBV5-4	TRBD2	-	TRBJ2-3	TGTGCCAGCAGCACCCGACTAGCGGGGGGGGGCACAGATACGCAGTATTTT	CASSTRLAGGGTDTQYF
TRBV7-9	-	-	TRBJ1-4	TGTGCCAGCAGGTCCCCGAGCGGCGGTGGGGATGAAAAACTGTTTTTT	CASRSPSGGGDEKLFF
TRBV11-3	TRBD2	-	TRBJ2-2	TGTGCCAGCAGCGGCGGGGAGGGGTACACCGGGGAGCTGTTTTTT	CASSGGEGYTGELFF
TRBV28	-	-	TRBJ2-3	TGTGCCAGCAGGTCCCCCGGGGTTGGAGATACGCAGTATTTT	CASRSPGVGDTQYF
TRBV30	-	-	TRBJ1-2	TGTGCCTGGAGTATAAGAGGGGGCTATGGCTACACCTTC	CAWSIRGGYGYTF
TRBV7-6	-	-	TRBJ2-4	TGTGCCAGCAGCTTAACTCTAGAGGGCATTCAGTACTTC	CASSLTLEGIQYF
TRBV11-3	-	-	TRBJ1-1	TGTGCCAGCAGTCCTAACCACGACACTGAAGCTTTCTTT	CASSPNHDTEAFF
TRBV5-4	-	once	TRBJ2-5	TGTGCCAGCAGCTTGGCACAGGAAGAGACCCAGTACTTC	CASSLAQEETQYF
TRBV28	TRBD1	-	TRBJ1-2	TGTGCCAGCAGCCTTTCGGACAGGGAAAATCTACGGGGCTACACCTTC	CASSLSDRENLRGYTF
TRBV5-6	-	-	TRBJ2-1	TGTGCCAGCAGCTCCTTGGACACCTACAATGAGCAGTTCTTC	CASSSLDTYNEQFF
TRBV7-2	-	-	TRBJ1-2	TGTGCCAGCAGCTTAGCCTCGACCAGGGGTGGCGGCTACACCTTC	CASSLASTRGGGYTF
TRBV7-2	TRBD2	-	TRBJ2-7	TGTGCCAGCAGCTTGAGGAGGACTAGTTCCGAGCAGTACTTC	CASSLRRTSSEQYF
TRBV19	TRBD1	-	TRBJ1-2	TGTGCCAGTAGTATACAGGGGGACTATGGCTACACCTTC	CASSIQGDYGYTF
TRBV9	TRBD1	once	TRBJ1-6	TGTGCCAGCAGCGGAGGGGCAGGGGGTAATTCACCCCTCCACTTT	CASSGGAGGNSPLHF
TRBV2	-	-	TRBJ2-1	TGTGCCAGCAGTGTTGACAGTATCTCCTACAATGAGCAGTTCTTC	CASSVDSISYNEQFF
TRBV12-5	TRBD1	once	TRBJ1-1	TGTGCTAGCGGGGACAGCTACACTGAAGCTTTCTTT	CASGDSYTEAFF
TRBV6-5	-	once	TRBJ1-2	TGTGCCAGCAGTTACTCGTACAGGACCTATGGCTACACCTTC	CASSYSYRTYGYTF
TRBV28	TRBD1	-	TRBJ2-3	TGTGCCAGCAGCGTTGGACAGGGATTGACAGATACGCAGTATTTT	CASSVGQGLTDTQYF
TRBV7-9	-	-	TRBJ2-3	TGTGCCAGCAGCCATGTCACAGATACGCAGTATTTT	CASSHVTDTQYF
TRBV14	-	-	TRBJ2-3	TGTGCCAGCAGCCAAGGGAGGATTTGGGAAGATACGCAGTATTTT	CASSQGRIWEDTQYF
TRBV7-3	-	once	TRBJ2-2	TGTGCCAGCAGCTTGACTCAGACTTACACCGGGGAGCTGTTTTTT	CASSLTQTYTGELFF